This TCR beta chain was recorded in a study of identical twins. The study, taken as a whole, reports: Models came in too low on out-of-frame TCR alpha sharing in monozygotic twins.

The V and J ends lost 0 bases and 3 bases respectively, with 12 bases between them. Germline CDR1 SGHRS, CDR2 YFSETQ. This CDR3 has 15 amino acids. With template switching, a universal primer site was added, and the cDNA carried unique molecular identifiers. TCRdb re-called the 5' RACE reads through MiXCR, storing one row per CDR3 protein. The sample carries fewer than 650,000 distinct CDR3 sequences, over 8.5% recorded once. This clonotype was detected only a few times. Its antigen remains unknown. The same sample was also used in a study of yellow fever vaccine responses in identical twins.

The chain is built from TRBV5-1 and TRBJ1-1; D remains unclear. The clonotype originates from a woman aged 18-29 years in good health. The material sequenced was PBMCs. CDR3: CASSLDGVGYTEAFF. CDR3 nucleotide sequence: TGCGCCAGCAGCTTGGATGGTGTTGGGTACACTGAAGCTTTCTTT. The full variable domain, completed using reference TRBV5-1 and TRBJ1-1, is KAGVTQTPRYLIKTRGQQVTLSCSPISGHRSVSWYQQTPGQGLQFLFEYFSETQRNKGNFPGRFSGRQFSNSRSEMNVSTLELGDSALYLCASSLDGVGYTEAFFGQGTRLTVV.